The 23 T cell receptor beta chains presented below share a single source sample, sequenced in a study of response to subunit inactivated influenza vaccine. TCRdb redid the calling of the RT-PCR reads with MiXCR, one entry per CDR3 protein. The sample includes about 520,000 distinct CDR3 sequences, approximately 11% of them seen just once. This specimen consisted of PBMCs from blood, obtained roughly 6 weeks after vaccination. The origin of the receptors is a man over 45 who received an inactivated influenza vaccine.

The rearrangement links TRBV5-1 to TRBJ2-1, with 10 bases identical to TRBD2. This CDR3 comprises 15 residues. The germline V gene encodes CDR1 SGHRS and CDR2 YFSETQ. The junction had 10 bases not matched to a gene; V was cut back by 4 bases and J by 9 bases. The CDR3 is CASSPIAGGAAEQFF. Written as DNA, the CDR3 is TGCGCCAGCAGCCCTATAGCGGGGGGTGCGGCTGAGCAGTTCTTC.

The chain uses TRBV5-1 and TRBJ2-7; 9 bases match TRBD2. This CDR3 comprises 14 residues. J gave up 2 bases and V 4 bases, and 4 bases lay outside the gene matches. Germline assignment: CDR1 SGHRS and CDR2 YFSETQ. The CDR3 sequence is CASSRSGGTYEQYF. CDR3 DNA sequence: TGCGCCAGCAGCCGTAGCGGGGGTACCTACGAGCAGTACTTC.

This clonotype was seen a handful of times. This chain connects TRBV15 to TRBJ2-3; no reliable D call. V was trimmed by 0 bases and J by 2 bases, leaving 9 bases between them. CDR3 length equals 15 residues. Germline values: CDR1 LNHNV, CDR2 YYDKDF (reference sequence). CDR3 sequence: CATSRDRRYTDTQYF. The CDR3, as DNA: TGTGCCACCAGCAGAGATAGGCGGTACACAGATACGCAGTATTTT. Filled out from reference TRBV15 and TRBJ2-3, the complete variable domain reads DAMVIQNPRYQVTQFGKPVTLSCSQTLNHNVMYWYQQKSSQAPKLLFHYYDKDFNNEADTPDNFQSRRPNTSFCFLDIRSPGLGDTAMYLCATSRDRRYTDTQYFGPGTRLTVL.

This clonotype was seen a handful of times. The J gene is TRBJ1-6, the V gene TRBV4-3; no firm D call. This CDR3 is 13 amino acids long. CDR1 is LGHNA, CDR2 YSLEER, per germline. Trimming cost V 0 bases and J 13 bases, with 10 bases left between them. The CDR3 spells CASSQDITGPLHF. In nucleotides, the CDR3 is TGCGCCAGCAGCCAAGATATTACGGGGCCCCTCCACTTT.

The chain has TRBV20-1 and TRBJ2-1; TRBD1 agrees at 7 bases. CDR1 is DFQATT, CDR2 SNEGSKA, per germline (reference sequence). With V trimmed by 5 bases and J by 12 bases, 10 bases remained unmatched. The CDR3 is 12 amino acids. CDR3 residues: CSASGQARRQFF. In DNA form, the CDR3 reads TGCAGTGCTTCTGGACAGGCTCGACGGCAGTTCTTC.

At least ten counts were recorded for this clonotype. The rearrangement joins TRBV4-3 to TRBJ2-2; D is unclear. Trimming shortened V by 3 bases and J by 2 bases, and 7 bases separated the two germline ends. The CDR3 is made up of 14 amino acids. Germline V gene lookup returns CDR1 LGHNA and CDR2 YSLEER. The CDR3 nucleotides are TGCGCCAGCAGCCAGCCAAGCAACACCGGGGAGCTGTTTTTT. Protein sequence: CASSQPSNTGELFF.

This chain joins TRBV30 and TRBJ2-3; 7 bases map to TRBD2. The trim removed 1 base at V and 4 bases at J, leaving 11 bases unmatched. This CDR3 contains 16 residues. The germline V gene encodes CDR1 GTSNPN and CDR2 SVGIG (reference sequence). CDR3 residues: CAWSAGLGGGPDTQYF. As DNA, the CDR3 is TGTGCCTGGAGTGCTGGCCTCGGGGGAGGGCCAGATACGCAGTATTTT.

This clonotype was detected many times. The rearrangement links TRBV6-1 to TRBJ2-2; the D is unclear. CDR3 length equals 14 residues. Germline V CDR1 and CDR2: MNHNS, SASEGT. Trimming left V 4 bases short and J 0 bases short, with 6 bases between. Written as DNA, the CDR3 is TGTGCCAGCAGTGTAGAACCGAACACCGGGGAGCTGTTTTTT. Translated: CASSVEPNTGELFF.

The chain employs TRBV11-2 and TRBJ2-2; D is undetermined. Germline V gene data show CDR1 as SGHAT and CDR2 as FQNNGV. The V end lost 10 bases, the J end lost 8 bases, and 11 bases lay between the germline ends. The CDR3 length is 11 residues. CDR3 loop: CAITRAGELFF. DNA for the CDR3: TGTGCCATAACTCGGGCTGGGGAGCTGTTTTTT.

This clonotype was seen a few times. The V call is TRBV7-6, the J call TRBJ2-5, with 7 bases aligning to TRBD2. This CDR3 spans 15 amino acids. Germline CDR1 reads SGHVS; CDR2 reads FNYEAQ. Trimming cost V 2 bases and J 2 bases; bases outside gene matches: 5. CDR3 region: CASSLTASGQETQYF. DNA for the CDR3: TGTGCCAGCAGCTTAACCGCTAGCGGACAAGAGACCCAGTACTTC.

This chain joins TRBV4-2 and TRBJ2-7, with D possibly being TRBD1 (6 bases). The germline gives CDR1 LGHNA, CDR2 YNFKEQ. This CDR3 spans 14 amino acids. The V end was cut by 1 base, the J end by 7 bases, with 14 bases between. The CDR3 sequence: CASSQVDTQGEQYF. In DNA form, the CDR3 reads TGTGCCAGCAGCCAAGTGGATACCCAGGGGGAGCAGTACTTC.

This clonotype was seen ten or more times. CDR3 loop: CASSSLGAGELFF. The CDR3 DNA is TGTGCCAGCAGTTCCCTAGGAGCCGGGGAGCTGTTTTTT. The V call is TRBV6-6, the J call TRBJ2-2; D uncertain. V was clipped by 4 bases and J by 6 bases, with 9 bases between them. Germline CDR1 reads MNHNY; CDR2 reads SVGAGI (reference sequence). The CDR3 totals 13 residues.

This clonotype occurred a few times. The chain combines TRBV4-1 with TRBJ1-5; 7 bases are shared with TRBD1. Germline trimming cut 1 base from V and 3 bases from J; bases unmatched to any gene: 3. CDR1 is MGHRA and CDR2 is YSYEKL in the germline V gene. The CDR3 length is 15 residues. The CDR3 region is CASSQGGTVNQPQHF. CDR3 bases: TGCGCCAGCAGCCAAGGTGGGACAGTCAATCAGCCCCAGCATTTT.

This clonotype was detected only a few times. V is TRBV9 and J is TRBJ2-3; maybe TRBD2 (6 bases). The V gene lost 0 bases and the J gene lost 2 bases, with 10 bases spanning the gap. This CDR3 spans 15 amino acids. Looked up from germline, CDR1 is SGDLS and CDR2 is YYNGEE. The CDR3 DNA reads TGTGCCAGCAGCGTAGGACTAGGCGACACAGATACGCAGTATTTT. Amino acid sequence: CASSVGLGDTDTQYF.

The CDR3 DNA follows: TGTGCCAGCAGCTCGTCCCCCGGGACAGGGACCTACGAGCAGTACTTC. It is translated as CASSSSPGTGTYEQYF. J is TRBJ2-7 and V is TRBV7-2; 9 bases agree with TRBD1. Germline lookup yields CDR1 SGHTA and CDR2 FQGNSA. J was trimmed by 2 bases and V by 4 bases; bases with no gene match: 9. This CDR3 is 16 amino acids long. The variable domain in full, with the rest retrieved from reference TRBV7-2 and TRBJ2-7, is GAGVSQSPSNKVTEKGKDVELRCDPISGHTALYWYRQSLGQGLEFLIYFQGNSAPDKSGLPSDRFSAERTGGSVSTLTIQRTQQEDSAVYLCASSSSPGTGTYEQYFGPGTRLTVT.

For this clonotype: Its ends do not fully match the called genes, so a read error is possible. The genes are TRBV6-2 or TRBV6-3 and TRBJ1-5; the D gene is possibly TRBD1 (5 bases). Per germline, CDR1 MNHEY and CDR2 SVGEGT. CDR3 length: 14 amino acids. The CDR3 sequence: CANSYTGNHQPQHF. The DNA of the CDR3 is TGTGCCAACAGTTATACAGGAAATCATCAGCCCCAGCATTTT.

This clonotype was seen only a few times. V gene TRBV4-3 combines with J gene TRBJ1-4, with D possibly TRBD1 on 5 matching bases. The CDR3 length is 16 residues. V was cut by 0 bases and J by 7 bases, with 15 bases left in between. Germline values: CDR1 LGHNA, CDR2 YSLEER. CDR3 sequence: CASSQEFGAGGEKLFF. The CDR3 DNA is TGCGCCAGCAGCCAAGAGTTCGGGGCAGGTGGTGAAAAACTGTTTTTT.

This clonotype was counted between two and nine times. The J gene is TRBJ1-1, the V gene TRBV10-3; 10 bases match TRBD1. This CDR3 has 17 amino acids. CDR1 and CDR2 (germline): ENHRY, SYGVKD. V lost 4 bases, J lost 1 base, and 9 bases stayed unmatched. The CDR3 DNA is TGTGCCATCAGTGCGGGACAGGGGTTGCGGGGGAACACTGAAGCTTTCTTT. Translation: CAISAGQGLRGNTEAFF.

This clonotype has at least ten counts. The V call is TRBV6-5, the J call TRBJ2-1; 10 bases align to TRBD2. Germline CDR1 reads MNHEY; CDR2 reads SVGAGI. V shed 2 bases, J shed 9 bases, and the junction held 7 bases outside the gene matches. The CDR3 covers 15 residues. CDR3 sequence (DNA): TGTGCCAGCAGTTACCAGCGGGGGGGTATTGGTGAGCAGTTCTTC. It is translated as CASSYQRGGIGEQFF.

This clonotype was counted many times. CDR3 sequence reads: CASSQDSGLAGPNEQFF. The CDR3 bases are TGTGCCAGCAGCCAAGATAGTGGGCTAGCGGGACCCAATGAGCAGTTCTTC. This chain uses TRBV4-2 with TRBJ2-1, with TRBD2 matching 9 bases. This CDR3 has 17 amino acids. The junction had 9 bases not matched to a gene; V was cut back by 0 bases and J by 6 bases. Germline loops: CDR1 LGHNA, CDR2 YNFKEQ.

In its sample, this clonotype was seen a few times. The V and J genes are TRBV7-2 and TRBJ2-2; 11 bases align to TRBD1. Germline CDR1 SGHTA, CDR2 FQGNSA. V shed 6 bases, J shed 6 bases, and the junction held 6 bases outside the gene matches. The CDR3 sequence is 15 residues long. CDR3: CASRNPGQGAGELFF. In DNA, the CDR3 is TGTGCCAGCAGAAATCCGGGACAGGGGGCCGGGGAGCTGTTTTTT.

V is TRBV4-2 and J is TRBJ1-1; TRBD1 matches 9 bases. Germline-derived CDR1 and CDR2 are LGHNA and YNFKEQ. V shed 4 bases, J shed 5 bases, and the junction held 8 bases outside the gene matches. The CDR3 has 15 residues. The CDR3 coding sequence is TGTGCCAGCAGCCGGATGGGACAGGGTGGGACTGAAGCTTTCTTT. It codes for CASSRMGQGGTEAFF.

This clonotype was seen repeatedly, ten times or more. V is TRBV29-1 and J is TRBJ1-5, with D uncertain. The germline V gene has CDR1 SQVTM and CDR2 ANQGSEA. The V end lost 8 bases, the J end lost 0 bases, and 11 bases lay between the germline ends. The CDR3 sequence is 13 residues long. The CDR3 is CSTAENSNQPQHF. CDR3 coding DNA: TGCAGCACCGCAGAGAATAGCAATCAGCCCCAGCATTTT.